This T cell receptor (beta chain) was obtained from a study of cytomegalovirus exposure and HLA in healthy donors. General study points: In a later analysis, roughly 17,000 TCR beta sequences were associated with HLA alleles at 0.05 false discovery rate.

As concerns this clone: Antigen specificity is unknown.

CDR3 length: 16 residues. Germline V gives CDR1 LGHNA, CDR2 YSLEER. Between the trimmed V and J ends, which lost 1 base and 4 bases, there was a span of 13 bases. It was with 60 Vbeta and 13 Jbeta primers that the PCR ran. Repertoires were generated with immunoSEQ multiplex PCR, while TCRdb's copy carries only in-frame clones and drops some. The table shows around 150,000 clones, with roughly three quarters occurring only once. The sample taken for sequencing was PBMCs. The origin of this receptor is a man younger than 35 in good health and CMV-seropositive. The chain is built from TRBV4-3 and TRBJ1-4; D perhaps matches TRBD1 (6 bases). CDR3 coding DNA: TGCGCCAGCAGCCAAGCGGCCGGACAGAGTAATGAAAAACTGTTTTTT. This gives the protein CASSQAAGQSNEKLFF.